This T cell receptor (beta chain) was recovered during a study of cytomegalovirus exposure and HLA in healthy donors. The PCR was carried out with 60 Vbeta primers and 13 Jbeta primers. TCRdb's copy holds only in-frame clones and misses some; the assay was immunoSEQ multiplex PCR. The repertoire includes about 140,000 clones, about three quarters of them detected once, and roughly 1.3% sits in the top ten. Between the trimmed V and J ends, which lost 2 bases and 4 bases, there was a span of 13 bases. This CDR3 region has 15 residues. CDR1 and CDR2 from the germline V gene are SGHVS and FQNEAQ. Worth noting for this clone: Its antigen is undetermined.

Study-wide results and caveats: Trimming of TCR beta V- and J-genes showed a link, identified in a later analysis, to a missense DCLRE1C variant.

This rearrangement joins TRBV7-8 to TRBJ2-3, with a weak D call TRBD1 (6 bases). The sequence was obtained from a male donor in good health and CMV-seropositive. Sequenced material: PBMCs. The CDR3 nucleotides read TGTGCCAGCAGCTTATTCAACGGACAGTCAGATACGCAGTATTTT. Its translation: CASSLFNGQSDTQYF.